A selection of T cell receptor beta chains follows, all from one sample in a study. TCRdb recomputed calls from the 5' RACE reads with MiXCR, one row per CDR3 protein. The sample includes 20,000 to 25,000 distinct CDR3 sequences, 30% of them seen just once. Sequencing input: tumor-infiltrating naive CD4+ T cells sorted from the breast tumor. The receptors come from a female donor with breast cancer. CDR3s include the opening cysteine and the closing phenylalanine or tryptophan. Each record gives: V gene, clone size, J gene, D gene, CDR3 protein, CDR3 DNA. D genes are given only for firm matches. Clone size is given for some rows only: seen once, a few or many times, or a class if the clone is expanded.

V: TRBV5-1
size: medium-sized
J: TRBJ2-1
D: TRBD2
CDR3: CASSPRLALGNEQFF
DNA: TGCGCCAGCAGCCCCCGACTAGCGCTGGGGAATGAGCAGTTCTTC

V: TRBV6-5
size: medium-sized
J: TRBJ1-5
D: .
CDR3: CASSYSFQSNQPQHF
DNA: TGTGCCAGCAGTTACTCGTTTCAGTCCAATCAGCCCCAGCATTTT

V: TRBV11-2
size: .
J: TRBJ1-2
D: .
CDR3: CASSLGQFYGYTF
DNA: TGTGCCAGCAGCTTGGGCCAGTTCTATGGCTACACCTTC

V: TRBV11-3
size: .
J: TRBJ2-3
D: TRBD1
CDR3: CASSLDRQGTQYF
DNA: TGTGCCAGCAGCTTAGATCGACAGGGGACGCAGTATTTT

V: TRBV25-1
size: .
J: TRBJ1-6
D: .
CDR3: CASSEAGASYNSPLHF
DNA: TGTGCCAGCAGTGAGGCCGGGGCTTCCTATAATTCACCCCTCCACTTT

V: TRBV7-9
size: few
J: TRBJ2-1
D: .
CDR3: CASSLRDRLSEQFF
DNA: TGTGCCAGCAGCTTACGGGACCGATTGAGTGAGCAGTTCTTC

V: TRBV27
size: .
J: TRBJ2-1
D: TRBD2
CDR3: CASSRSSGNSYNEQFF
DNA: TGTGCCAGCAGTCGCTCTAGCGGGAATTCCTACAATGAGCAGTTCTTC

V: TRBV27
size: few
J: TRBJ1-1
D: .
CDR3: CASSSLTRTEAFF
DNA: TGTGCCAGCAGTTCTCTAACCCGGACTGAAGCTTTCTTT

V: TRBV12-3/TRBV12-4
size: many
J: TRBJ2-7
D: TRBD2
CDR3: CASSLAPGLAYEQYF
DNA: TGTGCCAGCAGTTTGGCGCCGGGACTAGCCTACGAGCAGTACTTC

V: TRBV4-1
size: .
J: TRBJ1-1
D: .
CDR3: CASRNRAMNTGAFF
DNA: TGCGCCAGCAGAAACCGGGCTATGAACACTGGAGCTTTCTTT

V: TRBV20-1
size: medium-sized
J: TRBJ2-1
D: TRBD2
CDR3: CSLGIRLAGGDEQFF
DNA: TGCAGTCTAGGGATTCGACTAGCGGGAGGGGATGAGCAGTTCTTC

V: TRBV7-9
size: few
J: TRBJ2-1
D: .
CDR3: CASSLGTWNEQFF
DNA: TGTGCCAGCAGCCTCGGGACTTGGAATGAGCAGTTCTTC

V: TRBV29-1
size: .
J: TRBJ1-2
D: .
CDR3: CSVATGQNYGYTF
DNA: TGCAGCGTTGCCACAGGGCAAAACTATGGCTACACCTTC

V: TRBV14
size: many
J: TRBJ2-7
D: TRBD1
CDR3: CASSLQGALDEQYF
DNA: TGTGCCAGCAGCCTACAGGGGGCTTTAGACGAGCAGTACTTC

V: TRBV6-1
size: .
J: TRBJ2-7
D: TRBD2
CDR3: CASSVTGGRYSYEQYF
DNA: TGTGCCAGCAGCGTGACTGGCGGGAGGTACTCCTACGAGCAGTACTTC

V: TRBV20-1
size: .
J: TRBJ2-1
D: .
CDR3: CSAPNRAGNEQFF
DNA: TGCAGTGCTCCAAATCGGGCTGGGAATGAGCAGTTCTTC

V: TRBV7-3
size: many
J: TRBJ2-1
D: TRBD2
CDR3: CASSSGLWDNEQFF
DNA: TGTGCCAGCAGCTCGGGACTATGGGACAATGAGCAGTTCTTC

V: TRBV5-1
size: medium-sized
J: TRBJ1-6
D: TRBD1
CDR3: CASSLGTGNSPLHF
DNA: TGCGCCAGCAGCTTGGGGACAGGGAATTCACCCCTCCACTTT

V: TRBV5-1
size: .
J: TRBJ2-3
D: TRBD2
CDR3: CASTVSEREGRNEQYF
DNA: TGCGCCAGCACCGTGTCGGAGCGGGAGGGCCGGAATGAGCAGTATTTT

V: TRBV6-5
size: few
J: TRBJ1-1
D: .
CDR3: CASINPRGRTEAFF
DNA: TGTGCCAGCATTAACCCCCGGGGACGCACTGAAGCTTTCTTT

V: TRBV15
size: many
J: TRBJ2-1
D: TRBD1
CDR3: CATSRGGQGEGEQFF
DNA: TGTGCCACCAGCAGAGGAGGACAGGGGGAGGGTGAGCAGTTCTTC

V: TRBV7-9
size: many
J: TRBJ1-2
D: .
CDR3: CASSQPPTDGDYGYTF
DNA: TGTGCCAGCAGCCAACCCCCGACAGACGGAGACTATGGCTACACCTTC

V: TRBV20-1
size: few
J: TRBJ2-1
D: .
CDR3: CSATTGTRSYNEQLF
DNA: TGCAGTGCTACAACCGGGACTCGCTCCTACAATGAGCAGCTCTTC

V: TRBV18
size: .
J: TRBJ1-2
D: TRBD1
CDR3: CASSPEWTGENYGYTF
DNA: TGTGCCAGCTCACCAGAGTGGACAGGGGAAAACTATGGCTACACCTTC

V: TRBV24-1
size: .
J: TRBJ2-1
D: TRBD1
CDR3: CATSDTTGTGLDEQFF
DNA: TGTGCCACCAGTGATACGACCGGGACAGGGCTAGATGAGCAGTTCTTC

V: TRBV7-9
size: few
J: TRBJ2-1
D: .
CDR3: CASSFGSRAFEQFF
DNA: TGTGCCAGCAGCTTCGGGTCCAGAGCGTTCGAGCAGTTCTTC

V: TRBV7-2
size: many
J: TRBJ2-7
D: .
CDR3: CASSLEGRTSYEQYF
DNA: TGTGCCAGCAGCTTAGAGGGGAGAACCTCCTACGAGCAGTACTTC

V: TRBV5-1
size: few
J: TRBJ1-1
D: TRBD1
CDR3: CASSISTGGGAEAFF
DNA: TGCGCCAGCAGCATATCGACAGGGGGGGGGGCTGAAGCTTTCTTT

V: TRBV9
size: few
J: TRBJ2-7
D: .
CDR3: CASSRDNAYEQYF
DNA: TGTGCCAGCAGTCGGGACAATGCCTACGAGCAGTACTTC

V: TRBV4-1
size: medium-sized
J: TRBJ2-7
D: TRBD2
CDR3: CASSQDPGGVGYEQYF
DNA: TGCGCCAGCAGCCAAGATCCCGGGGGGGTCGGTTACGAGCAGTACTTC

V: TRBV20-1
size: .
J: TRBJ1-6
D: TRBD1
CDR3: CSARDPQGGQANSPLHF
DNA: TGCAGTGCTAGAGATCCACAAGGAGGACAGGCTAATTCACCCCTCCACTTC

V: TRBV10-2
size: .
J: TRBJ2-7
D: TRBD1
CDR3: CASRRGTGNYEQYF
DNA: TGCGCCAGCAGGAGGGGGACAGGGAACTACGAGCAGTACTTC

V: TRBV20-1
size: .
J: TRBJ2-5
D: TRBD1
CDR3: CSARLDRGQETQYF
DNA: TGCAGTGCTCGCCTCGACAGGGGGCAAGAGACCCAGTACTTC

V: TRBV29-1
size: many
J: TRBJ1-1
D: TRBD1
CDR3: CSARDSEAFF
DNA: TGCAGCGCACGGGACAGTGAAGCTTTCTTT

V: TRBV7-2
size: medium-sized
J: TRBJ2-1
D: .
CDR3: CASSRFGTEQFF
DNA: TGTGCCAGCAGCCGATTCGGGACCGAGCAGTTCTTC

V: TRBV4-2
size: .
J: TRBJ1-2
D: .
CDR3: CASCQEKSTRAYTF
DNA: TGTGCCAGCTGCCAAGAAAAGTCAACGAGGGCCTACACCTTC

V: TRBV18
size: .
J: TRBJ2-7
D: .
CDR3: CASSPGNSYEQYF
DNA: TGTGCCAGCTCACCTGGGAATTCCTACGAGCAGTACTTC

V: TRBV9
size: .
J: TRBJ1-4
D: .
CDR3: CASSPDPTTNEKLFF
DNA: TGTGCCAGCAGCCCCGATCCCACAACTAATGAAAAACTGTTTTTT